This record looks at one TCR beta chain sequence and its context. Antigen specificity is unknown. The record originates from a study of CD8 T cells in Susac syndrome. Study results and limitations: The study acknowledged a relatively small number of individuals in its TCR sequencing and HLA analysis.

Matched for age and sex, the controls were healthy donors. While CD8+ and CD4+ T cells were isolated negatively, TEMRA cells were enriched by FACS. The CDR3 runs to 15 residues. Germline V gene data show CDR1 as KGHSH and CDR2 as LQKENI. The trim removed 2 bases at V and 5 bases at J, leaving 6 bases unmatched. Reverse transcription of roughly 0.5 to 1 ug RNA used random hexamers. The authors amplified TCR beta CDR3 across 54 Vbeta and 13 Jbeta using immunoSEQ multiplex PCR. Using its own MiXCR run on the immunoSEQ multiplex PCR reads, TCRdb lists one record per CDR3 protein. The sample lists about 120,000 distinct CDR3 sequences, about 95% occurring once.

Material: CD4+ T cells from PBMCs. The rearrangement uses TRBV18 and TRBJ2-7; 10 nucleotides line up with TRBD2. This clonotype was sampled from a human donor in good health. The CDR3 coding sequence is TGTGCCAGCTCACCATCTAGCGGGAGTCTCAACGAGCAGTACTTC. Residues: CASSPSSGSLNEQYF. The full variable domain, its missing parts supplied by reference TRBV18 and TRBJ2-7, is NAGVMQNPRHLVRRRGQEARLRCSPMKGHSHVYWYRQLPEEGLKFMVYLQKENIIDESGMPKERFSAEFPKEGPSILRIQQVVRGDSAAYFCASSPSSGSLNEQYFGPGTRLTVT.